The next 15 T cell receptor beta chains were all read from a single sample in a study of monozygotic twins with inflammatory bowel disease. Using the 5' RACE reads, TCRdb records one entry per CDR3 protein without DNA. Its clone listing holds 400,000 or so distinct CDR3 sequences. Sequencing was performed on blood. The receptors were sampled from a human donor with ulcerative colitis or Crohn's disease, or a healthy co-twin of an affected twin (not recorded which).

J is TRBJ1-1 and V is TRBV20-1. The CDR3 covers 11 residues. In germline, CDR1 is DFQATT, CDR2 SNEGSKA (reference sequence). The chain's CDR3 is CSARDVGEAFF.

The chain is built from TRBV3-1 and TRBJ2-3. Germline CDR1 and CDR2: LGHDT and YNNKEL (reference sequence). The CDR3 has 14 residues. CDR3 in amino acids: CASSPLWDTDTQYF.

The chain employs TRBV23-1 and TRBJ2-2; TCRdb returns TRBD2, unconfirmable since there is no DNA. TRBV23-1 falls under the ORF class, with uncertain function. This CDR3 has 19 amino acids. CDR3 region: CASRLLRVPSGITPGSCFF.

CDR3 amino acids: CASSWGQGKMVADTQYF. The chain uses TRBV5-5 and TRBJ2-3; TCRdb indicates TRBD1, and absent DNA this call remains unverified. Germline V lookup: CDR1 SGHKS, CDR2 YYEKEE (reference sequence). This CDR3 contains 17 residues.

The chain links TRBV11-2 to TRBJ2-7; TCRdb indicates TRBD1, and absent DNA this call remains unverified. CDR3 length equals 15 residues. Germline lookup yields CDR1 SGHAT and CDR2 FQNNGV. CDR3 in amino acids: CASSPPTGALWKQYF. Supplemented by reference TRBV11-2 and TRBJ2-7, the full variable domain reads EAGVAQSPRYKIIEKRQSVAFWCNPISGHATLYWYQQILGQGPKLLIQFQNNGVVDDSQLPKDRFSAERLKGVDSTLKIQPAKLEDSAVYLCASSPPTGALWKQYFGPGTRLTVT.

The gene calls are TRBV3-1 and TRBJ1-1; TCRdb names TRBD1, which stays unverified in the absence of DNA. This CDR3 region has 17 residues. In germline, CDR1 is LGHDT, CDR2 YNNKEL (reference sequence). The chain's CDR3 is CASSHTKGGSRNTEAFF. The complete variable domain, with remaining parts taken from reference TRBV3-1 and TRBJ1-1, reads DTAVSQTPKYLVTQMGNDKSIKCEQNLGHDTMYWYKQDSKKFLKIMFSYNNKELIINETVPNRFSPKSPDKAHLNLHINSLELGDSAVYFCASSHTKGGSRNTEAFFGQGTRLTVV.

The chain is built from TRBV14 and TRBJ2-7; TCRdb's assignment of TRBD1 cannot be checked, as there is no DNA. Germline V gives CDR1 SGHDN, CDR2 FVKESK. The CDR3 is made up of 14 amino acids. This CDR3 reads CASSQAGFVNEQYF. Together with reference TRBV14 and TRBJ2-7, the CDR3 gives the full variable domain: EAGVTQFPSHSVIEKGQTVTLRCDPISGHDNLYWYRRVMGKEIKFLLHFVKESKQDESGMPNNRFLAERTGGTYSTLKVQPAELEDSGVYFCASSQAGFVNEQYFGPGTRLTVT.

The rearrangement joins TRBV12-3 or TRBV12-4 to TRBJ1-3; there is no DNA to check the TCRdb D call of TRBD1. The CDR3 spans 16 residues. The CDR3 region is CASSPHRGSGGNTIYF.

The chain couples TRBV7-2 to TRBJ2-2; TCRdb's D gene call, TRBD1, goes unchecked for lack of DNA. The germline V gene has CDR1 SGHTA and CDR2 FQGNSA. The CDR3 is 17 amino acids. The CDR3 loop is CASSFSVGTGNTGELFF.

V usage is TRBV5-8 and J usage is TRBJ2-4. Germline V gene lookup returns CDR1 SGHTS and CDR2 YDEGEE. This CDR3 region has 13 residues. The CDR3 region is CASMNLMGNIQYF. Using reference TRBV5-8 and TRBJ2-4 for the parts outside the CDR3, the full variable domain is EAGVTQSPTHLIKTRGQQATLRCSPISGHTSVYWYQQALGLGLQFLLWYDEGEERNRGNFPPRFSGRQFPNYSSELNVNALELEDSALYLCASMNLMGNIQYFGAGTRLSVL.

The CDR3 spells CASSEQKNYGYTF. The chain has TRBV7-3 and TRBJ1-2. CDR1 SGHTA and CDR2 FQGTGA come from the germline V gene. The CDR3 has 13 residues.

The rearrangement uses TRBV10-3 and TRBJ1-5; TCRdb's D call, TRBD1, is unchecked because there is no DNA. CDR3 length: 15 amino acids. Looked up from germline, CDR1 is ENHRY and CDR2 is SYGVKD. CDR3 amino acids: CAISESGGRDQPQHF.

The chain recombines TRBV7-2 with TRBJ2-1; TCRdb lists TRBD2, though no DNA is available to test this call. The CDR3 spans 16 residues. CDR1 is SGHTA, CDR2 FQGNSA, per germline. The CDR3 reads CASSILAGALYNEQFF.

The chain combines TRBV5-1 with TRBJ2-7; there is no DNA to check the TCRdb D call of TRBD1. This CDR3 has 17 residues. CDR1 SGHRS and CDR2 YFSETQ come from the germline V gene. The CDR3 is CASSPAPGQTSSGEQYF.

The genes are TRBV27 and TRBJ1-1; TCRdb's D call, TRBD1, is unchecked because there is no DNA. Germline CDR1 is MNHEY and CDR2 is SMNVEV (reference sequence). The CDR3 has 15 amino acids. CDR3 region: CASSLGTALNTEAFF.